The rows below give T cell receptor beta chains drawn from one sample of a study of human thymus T cells. Clones were read by immunoSEQ multiplex PCR, and TCRdb kept only the in-frame ones, dropping some. The sample lists approximately 40,000 clones; over 85% were seen once. Material for sequencing was blood. The source is a boy in the first two years of life with a congenital heart defect but otherwise immunologically healthy. Both conserved end residues are part of each CDR3. D genes are given only for firm matches. Only some rows state a clone size, as once, few, many or a class for expanded clones.

clone size	D gene	J gene	V gene	CDR3 protein	CDR3 DNA
once	NA	TRBJ1-3	TRBV5-6	CASSLGALGNTIYF	TGTGCCAGCAGCCTCGGGGCCCTCGGAAACACCATATATTTT
NA	TRBD2	TRBJ2-1	TRBV7-6	CASSGGTSGGSSYNEQFF	TGTGCCAGCAGCGGCGGGACTAGCGGGGGGAGCTCCTACAATGAGCAGTTCTTC
NA	TRBD1	TRBJ1-1	TRBV7-6	CASSWTGNTEAFF	TGTGCCAGCAGCTGGACAGGGAACACTGAAGCTTTCTTT
NA	NA	TRBJ1-3	TRBV5-1	CASPRGDTIYF	TGCGCCAGCCCTAGGGGGGACACCATATATTTT
NA	TRBD1	TRBJ2-1	TRBV27	CASSPGQGVFSYNEQFF	TGTGCCAGCAGTCCGGGACAGGGGGTCTTTTCCTACAATGAGCAGTTCTTC
once	NA	TRBJ2-2	TRBV7-2	CASSPLTRSGELFF	TGTGCCAGCAGCCCCCTGACCCGCTCCGGGGAGCTGTTTTTT
NA	NA	TRBJ2-3	TRBV7-8	CASRLVQDTQYF	TGTGCCAGCAGACTAGTCCAAGATACGCAGTATTTT
NA	NA	TRBJ1-6	TRBV4-2	CASSQDQGMYNSPLHF	TGTGCCAGCAGCCAAGATCAGGGGATGTATAATTCACCCCTCCACTTT
NA	TRBD2	TRBJ2-7	TRBV4-1	CASSQGAGEVYEQYF	TGCGCCAGCAGCCAAGGAGCGGGGGAAGTGTACGAGCAGTACTTC
NA	NA	TRBJ2-3	TRBV30	CAWSRRGPADTQYF	TGTGCCTGGAGTCGTCGGGGCCCTGCAGATACGCAGTATTTT
NA	TRBD1	TRBJ1-2	TRBV7-6	CASSLWKQGVWTF	TGTGCCAGCAGCTTATGGAAGCAGGGGGTATGGACCTTC
once	NA	TRBJ1-1	TRBV9	CASSAQPGPQTEAFF	TGTGCCAGCAGCGCTCAACCGGGACCTCAGACTGAAGCTTTCTTT
NA	NA	TRBJ2-2	TRBV10-2	CASAQTNTGELFF	TGCGCCAGCGCCCAGACGAACACCGGGGAGCTGTTTTTT
NA	NA	TRBJ2-2	TRBV13	CASSPGGAGELFF	TGTGCCAGCAGCCCGGGGGGCGCCGGGGAGCTGTTTTTT
NA	NA	TRBJ2-1	TRBV7-9	CASSRGAEGNEQFF	TGTGCCAGCAGCCGGGGGGCCGAGGGTAATGAGCAGTTCTTC
NA	NA	TRBJ2-2	TRBV5-1	CASSLPILANTGELFF	TGCGCCAGCAGCTTACCAATCCTCGCGAACACCGGGGAGCTGTTTTTT
NA	NA	TRBJ2-5	TRBV11-2	CASSLNGRETQYF	TGTGCCAGCAGCTTAAACGGACGGGAGACCCAGTACTTC
NA	NA	TRBJ2-5	TRBV25-1	CASSPSEGFQETQYF	TGTGCCAGCAGTCCTAGCGAAGGTTTCCAAGAGACCCAGTACTTC
once	NA	TRBJ2-7	TRBV19	CASSIGGASYEQYF	TGTGCCAGTAGTATCGGAGGGGCGTCCTACGAGCAGTACTTC
NA	TRBD1	TRBJ2-2	TRBV11-3	CASSWGQLNTGELFF	TGTGCCAGCAGTTGGGGACAGCTCAACACCGGGGAGCTGTTTTTT
NA	TRBD2	TRBJ2-3	TRBV19	CASSTRAGASTDTQYF	TGTGCCAGTAGTACCCGAGCGGGGGCCAGCACAGATACGCAGTATTTT
few	NA	TRBJ2-3	TRBV7-2	CASSLAPTTDTQYF	TGTGCCAGCAGCTTAGCGCCCACGACAGATACGCAGTATTTT
NA	NA	TRBJ2-3	TRBV2	CASVRDLTDTQYF	TGTGCCAGCGTTCGGGACCTCACAGATACGCAGTATTTT
NA	TRBD1	TRBJ2-1	TRBV19	CASSIPSLVRGPRDRTYNEQFF	TGTGCCAGTAGTATCCCATCCCTTGTGCGGGGTCCTCGGGACAGGACCTACAATGAGCAGTTCTTC
NA	NA	TRBJ1-3	TRBV7-2	CASSLTRGNTIYF	TGTGCCAGCAGCTTAACAAGGGGAAACACCATATATTTT
NA	NA	TRBJ2-1	TRBV5-8	CASSLAGAYNEQFF	TGTGCCAGCAGCTTGGCAGGGGCCTACAATGAGCAGTTCTTC
NA	TRBD2	TRBJ2-7	TRBV4-2	CASSQDSGGAYEQYF	TGTGCCAGCAGCCAAGATAGCGGGGGGGCCTACGAGCAGTACTTC